Below are 24 T cell receptor beta chains sequenced from a single sample in a study of cytomegalovirus exposure and HLA in healthy donors. Primers: 60 Vbeta forward and 13 Jbeta reverse. The assay was immunoSEQ multiplex PCR, and TCRdb's table has in-frame clones only and misses some. In the table there are over 150,000 clones, around 78% of which are singletons. Input material: PBMCs. These receptors originate from a woman aged 45-65 years in good health and CMV-seropositive.

This chain links TRBV5-4 with TRBJ1-3; D gene uncertain. Trimming cost V 0 bases and J 0 bases, with 4 bases left between them. This CDR3 comprises 14 residues. The V gene's germline CDR1 is SGHNT and CDR2 YYREEE (reference sequence). Here the CDR3 DNA reads TGTGCCAGCAGCTTGGCAGGCTCTGGAAACACCATATATTTT. Residues: CASSLAGSGNTIYF. Full variable domain (missing parts from reference TRBV5-4 and TRBJ1-3): ETGVTQSPTHLIKTRGQQVTLRCSSQSGHNTVSWYQQALGQGPQFIFQYYREEENGRGNFPPRFSGLQFPNYSSELNVNALELDDSALYLCASSLAGSGNTIYFGEGSWLTVV.

The rearrangement links TRBV10-1 to TRBJ2-3; D call uncertain. The CDR3 extends over 11 amino acids. CDR1 and CDR2 from the germline V gene are WNHNN and SYGVQD (reference sequence). V lost 6 bases to trimming and J lost 6 bases, with 7 bases between them. CDR3 DNA: TGCGCCAGCAGAGTCAGGGATACGCAGTATTTT. This translates into CASRVRDTQYF.

The chain combines TRBV29-1 with TRBJ1-4; D gene ambiguous. The CDR3 runs 12 residues. Germline CDR1 reads SQVTM; CDR2 reads ANQGSEA. Deletions cut 6 bases from V and 14 bases from J, with 19 bases between. This chain's CDR3 is CSVPREGGILFF. For the CDR3, the DNA is TGCAGCGTCCCCCGCGAGGGAGGGATTCTGTTTTTT.

This clone has a handful of counts. V and J are TRBV10-3 and TRBJ1-1, with a weak D call TRBD1 (5 bases). The germline gives CDR1 ENHRY, CDR2 SYGVKD. The CDR3 consists of 13 residues. The V gene lost 7 bases and the J gene lost 1 base, with 10 bases spanning the gap. The CDR3 sequence is CAIMDTGNTEAFF. The CDR3, as DNA: TGTGCCATCATGGATACAGGGAACACTGAAGCTTTCTTT.

The V and J genes are TRBV5-1 and TRBJ2-3; 11 nucleotides agree with TRBD2. CDR3 length: 17 amino acids. V shed 0 bases and J 3 bases; nucleotides not matched to a gene: 6. Germline CDR1 is SGHRS and CDR2 is YFSETQ. In DNA form, the CDR3 reads TGCGCCAGCAGCTTGGCCACTAGCGGGGGATTGACAGATACGCAGTATTTT. This encodes CASSLATSGGLTDTQYF.

This sequence joins TRBV18 and TRBJ2-7; D not certain. Germline-derived CDR1 and CDR2 are KGHSH and LQKENI. V shed 1 base and J shed 3 bases, with 13 bases lying between them. The CDR3 is 15 amino acids. CDR3 residues: CASSPRAPPVYEQYF. The CDR3 bases are TGTGCCAGCTCACCACGCGCACCGCCGGTCTACGAGCAGTACTTC.

The sample holds a few counts of this clone. V gene TRBV25-1 combines with J gene TRBJ1-2; 8 bases line up with TRBD1. V gave up 3 bases and J gave up 8 bases; unmatched junction bases: 5. From germline, CDR1 is MGHDK and CDR2 SYGVNS. The CDR3 length is 13 residues. Written as DNA, the CDR3 is TGTGCCAGCAGTGAGCAGGGGGCGAGAGGCTACACCTTC. Amino acids: CASSEQGARGYTF.

The DNA for the CDR3 is TGTGCCAGCAGTTCCCGGCCTGCCGGGGGCTACACCTTC. Its translation is CASSSRPAGGYTF. The V gene is TRBV28, the J gene TRBJ1-2; D call uncertain. The CDR3 sequence is 13 residues long. Trimming stripped 4 bases from V and 8 bases from J, with 14 bases between. The germline V gene encodes CDR1 MDHEN and CDR2 SYDVKM.

V gene TRBV19 combines with J gene TRBJ2-2, with 7 bases lining up with TRBD1. The V segment lost 5 bases and the J segment 6 bases; nucleotides outside the gene matches: 9. CDR3 length: 15 residues. In germline, CDR1 is LNHDA, CDR2 SQIVND (reference sequence). CDR3 in DNA: TGTGCCAGTAGTTACCCAGGGGGATCATCCGGGGAGCTGTTTTTT. This codes for CASSYPGGSSGELFF.

This clone is a singleton in its sample. The V and J genes are TRBV6-5 and TRBJ1-2; 8 nucleotides agree with TRBD1. Germline V gene sequence: CDR1 MNHEY, CDR2 SVGAGI. The CDR3 is made up of 14 amino acids. The trim removed 7 bases at V and 4 bases at J, leaving 8 bases unmatched. CDR3 region: CASNPGQDGYGYTF. DNA for the CDR3: TGTGCCAGCAATCCGGGACAGGACGGCTATGGCTACACCTTC.

Remarks on this clone: At one boundary the junction diverges from the germline segment, which might be a read error. This chain links TRBV23-1 with TRBJ2-6; D might be TRBD1 (5 bases). TRBV23-1 is marked as an open reading frame, function uncertain. The CDR3 runs to 15 residues. DNA of the CDR3: TGCGCCAGCAGAAATGGAGCCTCTGGGGCCAACGGCCTGACTTTC. It codes for CASRNGASGANGLTF.

CDR3 protein: CASSEQGGAEQYF. The DNA for the CDR3 is TGCGCCAGCAGTGAGCAGGGGGGAGCCGAGCAGTACTTC. This chain links TRBV10-2 with TRBJ2-7; the D gene is possibly TRBD1 (7 bases). This CDR3 has 13 residues. Trimming took off 2 bases at V and 6 bases at J, with 11 bases between the two ends. The V gene's germline CDR1 is WSHSY and CDR2 SAAADI.

The DNA of the CDR3 is TGTGCCAGTGAGACAGGGGTCTCTGGAAACACCATATATTTT. Translated, it gives CASETGVSGNTIYF. This chain links TRBV19 with TRBJ1-3, with TRBD1 identical over 8 bases. The CDR3 is made up of 14 amino acids. CDR1 and CDR2 from the germline V gene are LNHDA and SQIVND (reference sequence). V lost 8 bases to trimming and J lost 0 bases; unmatched junction nucleotides: 3.

The CDR3 protein is CASSPTGTTGNTIYF. The CDR3 nucleotides read TGTGCCAGCAGTCCTACAGGGACAACTGGAAACACCATATATTTT. The rearrangement links TRBV11-2 to TRBJ1-3; D is possibly TRBD1 (6 bases). Germline V lookup: CDR1 SGHAT, CDR2 FQNNGV. This CDR3 has 15 residues. With 6 bases removed from V and 2 bases from J, the gap between germline ends came to 14 bases.

V is TRBV11-2 and J is TRBJ1-1; unclear D gene. V was cut by 5 bases and J by 0 bases, with 13 bases left in between. The CDR3 length is 15 residues. CDR1 SGHAT and CDR2 FQNNGV come from the germline V gene. CDR3 bases: TGTGCCAGCAGCCCAGTTTTACCCATGAACACTGAAGCTTTCTTT. Protein product: CASSPVLPMNTEAFF.

This clone was counted once. This chain joins TRBV4-3 and TRBJ1-2; perhaps TRBD1 as D (6 bases). Trimming stripped 4 bases from V and 0 bases from J, with 12 bases between. Germline V CDR1 and CDR2: LGHNA, YSLEER. The CDR3 runs to 15 residues. This chain's CDR3 is CASSPRTASNYGYTF. CDR3 DNA sequence: TGCGCCAGCAGCCCCCGGACAGCCTCTAACTATGGCTACACCTTC.

This rearrangement joins TRBV5-8 to TRBJ1-3; no clear D gene. Germline V CDR1 and CDR2: SGHTS, YDEGEE. V lost 1 base to trimming and J lost 2 bases, with 10 bases between them. This CDR3 spans 15 amino acids. This CDR3 is CASSLRSGAGNTIYF. The DNA for the CDR3 is TGTGCCAGCAGCTTGCGGTCGGGAGCTGGAAACACCATATATTTT.

CDR3 nucleotide sequence: TGTGCCAGCAGCTTAGGGCTAGCCCAAGAGACCCAGTACTTC. Its translation is CASSLGLAQETQYF. The chain links TRBV7-9 to TRBJ2-5; the D gene is possibly TRBD2 (5 bases). Trimming pared 1 base from V and 1 base from J, leaving 7 bases between. This CDR3 has 14 residues. CDR1 and CDR2 (germline): SEHNR, FQNEAQ (reference sequence). Variable domain in full (rest from reference TRBV7-9 and TRBJ2-5): DTGVSQNPRHKITKRGQNVTFRCDPISEHNRLYWYRQTLGQGPEFLTYFQNEAQLEKSRLLSDRFSAERPKGSFSTLEIQRTEQGDSAMYLCASSLGLAQETQYFGPGTRLLVL.

The chain combines TRBV11-2 with TRBJ2-7; 8 positions match TRBD2. From germline, CDR1 is SGHAT and CDR2 FQNNGV. Trimming took 0 bases from V and 2 from J; bases not matched to a gene: 6. The CDR3 extends over 16 amino acids. The chain's CDR3 is CASSLESGRSAYEQYF. DNA for the CDR3: TGTGCCAGCAGCTTAGAGAGCGGGAGATCGGCCTACGAGCAGTACTTC.

The chain has TRBV9 and TRBJ2-5, with D maybe TRBD1 (6 bases). Germline V gene sequence: CDR1 SGDLS, CDR2 YYNGEE. V was cut by 0 bases and J by 2 bases, with 14 bases left in between. The CDR3 contains 16 residues. CDR3 coding DNA: TGTGCCAGCAGCGTAGGGGGCGGGCAGGGGCAAGAGACCCAGTACTTC. Translating gives CASSVGGGQGQETQYF.

The chain couples TRBV19 to TRBJ2-1; D perhaps matches TRBD2 (6 bases). Trimming shortened V by 7 bases and J by 0 bases, and 16 bases separated the two germline ends. The germline gives CDR1 LNHDA, CDR2 SQIVND (reference sequence). This CDR3 is 16 amino acids long. The CDR3 region has the DNA TGTGCCAGTACCCTTAGCGGTGGAGGCTCCTACAATGAGCAGTTCTTC. Translated, it gives CASTLSGGGSYNEQFF.

This rearrangement joins TRBV9 to TRBJ1-1; a weak D match, TRBD1 (5 bases). The CDR3 is 16 residues long. V was trimmed by 0 bases and J by 1 base, leaving 13 bases between them. CDR1 is SGDLS and CDR2 is YYNGEE in the germline V gene. The CDR3 DNA reads TGTGCCAGCAGCGTAGCCGGGTGGGGGGGGAACACTGAAGCTTTCTTT. Translating it yields CASSVAGWGGNTEAFF.

As DNA, the CDR3 is TGTGCCAGCAGTCAAGACAGCTCTGGAAACACCATATATTTT. The encoded protein is CASSQDSSGNTIYF. The gene calls are TRBV5-4 and TRBJ1-3; D may be TRBD1 (5 bases). The length of the CDR3 is 14 residues. The V gene's germline CDR1 is SGHNT and CDR2 YYREEE (reference sequence). Trimming stripped 5 bases from V and 0 bases from J, with 9 bases between.

This chain uses TRBV29-1 with TRBJ2-3; 7 positions match TRBD2. This CDR3 comprises 14 residues. Germline-derived CDR1 and CDR2 are SQVTM and ANQGSEA. J lost 3 bases, V lost 4 bases, and 7 bases had no gene match. CDR3 DNA sequence: TGCAGCGTTGGAGTTGGGGAGGGGACAGATACGCAGTATTTT. This codes for CSVGVGEGTDTQYF.